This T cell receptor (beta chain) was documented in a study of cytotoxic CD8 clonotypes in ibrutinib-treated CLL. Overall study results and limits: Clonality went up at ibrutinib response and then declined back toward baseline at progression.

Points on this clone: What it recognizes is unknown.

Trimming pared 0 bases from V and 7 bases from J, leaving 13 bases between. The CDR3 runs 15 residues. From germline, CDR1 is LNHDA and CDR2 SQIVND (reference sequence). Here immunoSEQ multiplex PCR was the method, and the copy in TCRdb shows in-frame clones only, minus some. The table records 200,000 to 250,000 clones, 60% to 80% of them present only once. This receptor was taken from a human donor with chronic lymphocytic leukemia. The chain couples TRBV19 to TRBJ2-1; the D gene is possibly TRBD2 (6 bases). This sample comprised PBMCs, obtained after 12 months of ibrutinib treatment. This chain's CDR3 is CASSIEGRKINEQFF. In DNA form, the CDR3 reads TGTGCCAGTAGTATAGAGGGGAGGAAGATAAATGAGCAGTTCTTC.